This T cell receptor (beta chain) emerged from a study of blood T cell repertoires in COVID-19. V lost 5 bases, J lost 1 base, and 16 bases lay in between. From germline, CDR1 is LNHDA and CDR2 SQIVND (reference sequence). The CDR3 spans 16 residues. The table came from immunoSEQ multiplex PCR; TCRdb's copy has only in-frame clones and leaves some out. The data show approximately 350,000 clones, roughly 87% seen once. Cohort allocation depended upon clinical history that participants reported. What the recovered Cohort 3 donors had was two negative PCRs, clearance, or symptom resolution. This receptor was obtained from a woman in her 30s who had recovered from COVID-19. Sequencing input: PBMCs or T cells enriched from blood (not recorded which). The genes are TRBV19 and TRBJ2-3; a possible D gene is TRBD2 (6 bases). CDR3 DNA sequence: TGTGCCAGTAGTCTCACCGTGGCTAGCGGCACAGATACGCAGTATTTT. This encodes CASSLTVASGTDTQYF.